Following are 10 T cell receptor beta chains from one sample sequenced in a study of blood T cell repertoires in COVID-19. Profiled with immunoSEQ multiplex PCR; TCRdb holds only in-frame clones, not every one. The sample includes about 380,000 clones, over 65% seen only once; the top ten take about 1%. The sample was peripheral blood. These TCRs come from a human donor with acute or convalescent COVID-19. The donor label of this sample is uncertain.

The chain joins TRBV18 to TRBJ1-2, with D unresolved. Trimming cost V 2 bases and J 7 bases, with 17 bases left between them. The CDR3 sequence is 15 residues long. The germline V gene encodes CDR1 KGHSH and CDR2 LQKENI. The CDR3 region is CASSPSEGERGGYTF. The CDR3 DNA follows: TGTGCCAGCTCACCATCTGAGGGCGAACGTGGTGGCTACACCTTC. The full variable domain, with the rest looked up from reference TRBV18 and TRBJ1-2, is NAGVMQNPRHLVRRRGQEARLRCSPMKGHSHVYWYRQLPEEGLKFMVYLQKENIIDESGMPKERFSAEFPKEGPSILRIQQVVRGDSAAYFCASSPSEGERGGYTFGSGTRLTVV.

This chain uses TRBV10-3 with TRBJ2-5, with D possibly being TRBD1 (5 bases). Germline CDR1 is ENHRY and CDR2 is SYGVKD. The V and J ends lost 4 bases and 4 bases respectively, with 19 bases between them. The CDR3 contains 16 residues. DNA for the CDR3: TGTGCCATCAGTGGGGCTTGGCAGGGAAGGGTAGAGACCCAGTACTTC. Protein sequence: CAISGAWQGRVETQYF.

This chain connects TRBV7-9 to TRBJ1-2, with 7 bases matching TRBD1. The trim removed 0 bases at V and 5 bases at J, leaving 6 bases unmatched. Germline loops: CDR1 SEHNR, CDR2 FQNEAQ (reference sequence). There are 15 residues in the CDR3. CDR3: CASSLAQTGSYGYTF. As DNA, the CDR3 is TGTGCCAGCAGCTTAGCCCAGACAGGGAGTTATGGCTACACCTTC.

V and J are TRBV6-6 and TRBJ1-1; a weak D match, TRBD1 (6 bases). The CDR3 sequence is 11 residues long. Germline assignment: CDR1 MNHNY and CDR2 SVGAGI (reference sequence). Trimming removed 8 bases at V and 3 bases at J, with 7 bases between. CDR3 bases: TGTGCCAGCGAGGGGGACACTGAAGCTTTCTTT. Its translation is CASEGDTEAFF.

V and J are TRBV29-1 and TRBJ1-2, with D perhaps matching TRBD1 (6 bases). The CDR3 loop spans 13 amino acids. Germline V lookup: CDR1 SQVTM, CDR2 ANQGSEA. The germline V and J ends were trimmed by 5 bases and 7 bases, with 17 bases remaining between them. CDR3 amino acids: CSVLGTGKAGYTF. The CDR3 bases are TGCAGCGTTCTAGGAACAGGGAAAGCTGGCTACACCTTC.

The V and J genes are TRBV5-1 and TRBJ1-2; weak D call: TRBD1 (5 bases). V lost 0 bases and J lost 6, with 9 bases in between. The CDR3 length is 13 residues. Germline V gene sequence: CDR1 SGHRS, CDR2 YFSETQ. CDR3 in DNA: TGCGCCAGCAGCTTGGGCAGGGCTAATGGCTACACCTTC. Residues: CASSLGRANGYTF.

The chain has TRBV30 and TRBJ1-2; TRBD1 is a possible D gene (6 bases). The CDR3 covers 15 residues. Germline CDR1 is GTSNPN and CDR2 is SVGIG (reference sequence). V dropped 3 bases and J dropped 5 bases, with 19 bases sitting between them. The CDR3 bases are TGTGCCTGGAGAATAATAAGCAGGGGAGGGTATGGCTACACCTTC. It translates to CAWRIISRGGYGYTF.

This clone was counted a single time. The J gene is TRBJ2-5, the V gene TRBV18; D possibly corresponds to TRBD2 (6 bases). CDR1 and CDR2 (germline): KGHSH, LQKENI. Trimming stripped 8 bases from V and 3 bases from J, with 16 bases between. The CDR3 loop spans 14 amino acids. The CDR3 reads CASAERGKEETQYF. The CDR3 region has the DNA TGTGCCAGCGCAGAACGCGGGAAGGAAGAGACCCAGTACTTC.

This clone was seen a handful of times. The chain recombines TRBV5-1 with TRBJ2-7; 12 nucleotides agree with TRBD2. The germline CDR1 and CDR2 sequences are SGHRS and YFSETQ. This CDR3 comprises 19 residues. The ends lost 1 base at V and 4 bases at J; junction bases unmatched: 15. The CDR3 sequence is CASSLPLTSGRPPPYEQYF. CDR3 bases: TGCGCCAGCAGCTTGCCCCTCACTAGCGGGAGGCCTCCTCCGTACGAGCAGTACTTC.

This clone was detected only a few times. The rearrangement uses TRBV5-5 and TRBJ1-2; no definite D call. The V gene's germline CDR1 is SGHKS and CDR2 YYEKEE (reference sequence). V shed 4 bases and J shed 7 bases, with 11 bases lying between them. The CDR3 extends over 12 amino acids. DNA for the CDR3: TGTGCCAGCAGCCTCGCCTTCGGTGGCTACACCTTC. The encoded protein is CASSLAFGGYTF.